The rows below give T cell receptor beta chains drawn from one sample of a study of technical replicates of blood from a handful of donors. Clones were read by immunoSEQ multiplex PCR, and TCRdb kept only the in-frame ones, dropping some. This sample has about 80,000 clones, with 92% found just once. What was sequenced was T cells isolated from PBMCs. The receptor set was obtained from a human donor in good health. Both conserved end residues are part of each CDR3. Each record gives: CDR3 length, D gene, V gene, clone size, J gene, CDR3 DNA, CDR3 protein. D genes are given only for firm matches. Only part of the rows carry a size: once, few, many, or a class if the clone is expanded.

len: 9; d_gene: -; v_gene: TRBV21-1; abundance: few; j_gene: TRBJ1-2; CDR3nt: TGTGCCAGCAGGGAGGGGAACACCTTC; CDR3aa: CASREGNTF
len: 13; d_gene: TRBD1; v_gene: TRBV2; abundance: -; j_gene: TRBJ1-2; CDR3nt: TGTGCCAGCACAGGACAGGGGGCGGGGGGCTACACCTTC; CDR3aa: CASTGQGAGGYTF
len: 15; d_gene: -; v_gene: TRBV9; abundance: once; j_gene: TRBJ2-3; CDR3nt: TGTGCCAGCAGCGTAGAAGGTAGACATACAGATACGCAGTATTTT; CDR3aa: CASSVEGRHTDTQYF
len: 16; d_gene: TRBD1; v_gene: TRBV5-5; abundance: -; j_gene: TRBJ2-2; CDR3nt: TGTGCCAGCGGCACCGGGACAGGGGTATATGTCGGGGAGCTGTTTTTT; CDR3aa: CASGTGTGVYVGELFF
len: 16; d_gene: -; v_gene: TRBV6-6; abundance: -; j_gene: TRBJ1-1; CDR3nt: TGTGCCAGCAGTTACTCCTGGACAGTCCCATACACTGAAGCTTTCTTT; CDR3aa: CASSYSWTVPYTEAFF
len: 17; d_gene: -; v_gene: TRBV4-3; abundance: -; j_gene: TRBJ2-3; CDR3nt: TGCGCCAGCAGCCAAGATCTCGGGGCGGGACTCACAGATACGCAGTATTTT; CDR3aa: CASSQDLGAGLTDTQYF
len: 16; d_gene: TRBD1; v_gene: TRBV6-5; abundance: once; j_gene: TRBJ2-3; CDR3nt: TGTGCCAGCAGTTACAATCCAACCACAGGGGCTGATACGCAGTATTTT; CDR3aa: CASSYNPTTGADTQYF
len: 15; d_gene: TRBD2; v_gene: TRBV4-2; abundance: -; j_gene: TRBJ2-1; CDR3nt: TGTGCCAGCAGCCAAGTAACTAGCGGATACAATGAGCAGTTCTTC; CDR3aa: CASSQVTSGYNEQFF
len: 16; d_gene: -; v_gene: TRBV18; abundance: -; j_gene: TRBJ2-4; CDR3nt: TGTGCCAGCTCACCAGAGACGGCCCCACCCGGGAACATTCAGTACTTC; CDR3aa: CASSPETAPPGNIQYF
len: 16; d_gene: -; v_gene: TRBV7-8; abundance: -; j_gene: TRBJ2-2; CDR3nt: TGTGCCAGCAGCTTGGGTCTGGGCGTATGGGCCGGGGAGCTGTTTTTT; CDR3aa: CASSLGLGVWAGELFF
len: 14; d_gene: -; v_gene: TRBV28; abundance: -; j_gene: TRBJ2-3; CDR3nt: TGTGCCAGCAGTTTAGGCAGTCTCACAGATACGCAGTATTTT; CDR3aa: CASSLGSLTDTQYF
len: 13; d_gene: TRBD1; v_gene: TRBV19; abundance: -; j_gene: TRBJ2-5; CDR3nt: TGTGCCAGTATGAGGGACAGGGAAGAGACCCAGTACTTC; CDR3aa: CASMRDREETQYF
len: 15; d_gene: -; v_gene: TRBV15; abundance: once; j_gene: TRBJ2-3; CDR3nt: TGTGCCACCAGCAGGGAAAAGACAGTCACAGATACGCAGTATTTT; CDR3aa: CATSREKTVTDTQYF
len: 16; d_gene: TRBD1; v_gene: TRBV27; abundance: -; j_gene: TRBJ2-7; CDR3nt: TGTGCCAGCAGTTTCTCAACAGGGGAAGCGTCCTACGAGCAGTACTTC; CDR3aa: CASSFSTGEASYEQYF
len: 14; d_gene: -; v_gene: TRBV28; abundance: -; j_gene: TRBJ1-1; CDR3nt: TGTGCCAGCACCGCGACAGGCCTGAACACTGAAGCTTTCTTT; CDR3aa: CASTATGLNTEAFF
len: 15; d_gene: -; v_gene: TRBV4-3; abundance: -; j_gene: TRBJ1-5; CDR3nt: TGCGCCAGCAGCCAAGATCTATATAGCAATCAGCCCCAGCATTTT; CDR3aa: CASSQDLYSNQPQHF
len: 15; d_gene: -; v_gene: TRBV6-1; abundance: -; j_gene: TRBJ1-2; CDR3nt: TGTGCCAGCATACCGTCGAGCCGAGCTAACTATGGCTACACCTTC; CDR3aa: CASIPSSRANYGYTF
len: 17; d_gene: TRBD1; v_gene: TRBV18; abundance: -; j_gene: TRBJ1-1; CDR3nt: TGTGCCAGCTCACCACGGGCCGGGGACAGATTGAACACTGAAGCTTTCTTT; CDR3aa: CASSPRAGDRLNTEAFF
len: 15; d_gene: -; v_gene: TRBV7-8; abundance: -; j_gene: TRBJ1-5; CDR3nt: TGTGCCAGCAGCTTATTGGGGCAGAACAATCAGCCCCAGCATTTT; CDR3aa: CASSLLGQNNQPQHF
len: 11; d_gene: -; v_gene: TRBV27; abundance: once; j_gene: TRBJ2-7; CDR3nt: TGTGCCACCGAAAGGGGGGGCGAGCAGTACTTC; CDR3aa: CATERGGEQYF
len: 12; d_gene: TRBD1; v_gene: TRBV29-1; abundance: few; j_gene: TRBJ1-5; CDR3nt: TGCAGCGTACAGGGGAGCAATCAGCCCCAGCATTTT; CDR3aa: CSVQGSNQPQHF
len: 15; d_gene: TRBD2; v_gene: TRBV7-3; abundance: -; j_gene: TRBJ2-1; CDR3nt: TGTGCCAGCAGCTTAAGAGGCGGGGGGGACAATGAGCAGTTCTTC; CDR3aa: CASSLRGGGDNEQFF
len: 15; d_gene: TRBD1; v_gene: TRBV6-1; abundance: -; j_gene: TRBJ2-7; CDR3nt: TGTGCCAGCAGTGATGTGGGACAGGGGACCTACGAGCAGTACTTC; CDR3aa: CASSDVGQGTYEQYF
len: 11; d_gene: -; v_gene: TRBV19; abundance: -; j_gene: TRBJ2-1; CDR3nt: TGTGCCACCGCCGACCCCGGGATTCAGTTCTTC; CDR3aa: CATADPGIQFF
len: 14; d_gene: -; v_gene: TRBV6-5; abundance: -; j_gene: TRBJ1-5; CDR3nt: TGTGCCAGCAGTAGAGACAGGAGCAATCAGCCCCAGCATTTT; CDR3aa: CASSRDRSNQPQHF
len: 15; d_gene: -; v_gene: TRBV6-1; abundance: -; j_gene: TRBJ2-3; CDR3nt: TGTGCCAGCAGTGTATTACAGGGTAGCACAGATACGCAGTATTTT; CDR3aa: CASSVLQGSTDTQYF
len: 13; d_gene: TRBD2; v_gene: TRBV19; abundance: -; j_gene: TRBJ2-7; CDR3nt: TGTGCCTCTAGGGGAGGGGCTCGCTACGAGCAGTACTTC; CDR3aa: CASRGGARYEQYF
len: 15; d_gene: TRBD2; v_gene: TRBV19; abundance: -; j_gene: TRBJ2-7; CDR3nt: TGTGCCAGTAGTAAGACTAGCGGGGTGTCCTACGAGCAGTACTTC; CDR3aa: CASSKTSGVSYEQYF
len: 15; d_gene: TRBD2; v_gene: TRBV7-2; abundance: -; j_gene: TRBJ2-7; CDR3nt: TGTGCCAGCAGTGAGACTAGCGGAAATTCCTACGAGCAGTACTTC; CDR3aa: CASSETSGNSYEQYF
len: 18; d_gene: TRBD2; v_gene: TRBV12-5; abundance: -; j_gene: TRBJ2-2; CDR3nt: TGTGCTAGTGGTTTGGGGTTTAGCGGGAGTTCGAACACCGGGGAGCTGTTTTTT; CDR3aa: CASGLGFSGSSNTGELFF
len: 15; d_gene: TRBD1; v_gene: TRBV6-6; abundance: -; j_gene: TRBJ2-7; CDR3nt: TGTGCCAGCAGTTACAGGAGGACAGGGACCTACGAGCAGTACTTC; CDR3aa: CASSYRRTGTYEQYF
len: 14; d_gene: -; v_gene: TRBV28; abundance: -; j_gene: TRBJ1-4; CDR3nt: TGTGCCAGCAGTTTTTATCAGGCAGGTGAAAAACTGTTTTTT; CDR3aa: CASSFYQAGEKLFF
len: 12; d_gene: -; v_gene: TRBV27; abundance: -; j_gene: TRBJ2-7; CDR3nt: TGTGCCAGCAGCCCGAAAGGGGTTGAGCAGTACTTC; CDR3aa: CASSPKGVEQYF
len: 13; d_gene: TRBD1; v_gene: TRBV29-1; abundance: -; j_gene: TRBJ1-4; CDR3nt: TGCAGCGTTGGGGCAGGGGGGAATGAAAAACTGTTTTTT; CDR3aa: CSVGAGGNEKLFF
len: 16; d_gene: -; v_gene: TRBV5-6; abundance: few; j_gene: TRBJ1-4; CDR3nt: TGTGCCAGCAGCTTGGCCTCGCGGTCAGTCTCCGAAAAACTGTTTTTT; CDR3aa: CASSLASRSVSEKLFF
len: 18; d_gene: TRBD2; v_gene: TRBV30; abundance: -; j_gene: TRBJ2-4; CDR3nt: TGTGCCATGAGAGGGGGACTAGGAACGCGGCTAGCCAAAAACATTCAGTACTTC; CDR3aa: CAMRGGLGTRLAKNIQYF
len: 14; d_gene: -; v_gene: TRBV28; abundance: -; j_gene: TRBJ1-2; CDR3nt: TGTGCCAGCAGCCTCCCCCGTAGTAACTATGGCTACACCTTC; CDR3aa: CASSLPRSNYGYTF
len: 14; d_gene: -; v_gene: TRBV28; abundance: -; j_gene: TRBJ2-2; CDR3nt: TGTGCCAGCAGGAGAGGGATTTACACCGGGGAGCTGTTTTTT; CDR3aa: CASRRGIYTGELFF
len: 15; d_gene: -; v_gene: TRBV5-1; abundance: -; j_gene: TRBJ1-4; CDR3nt: TGCGCCAGCAGCTTAAATCCGAGCCTGAATGAAAAACTGTTTTTT; CDR3aa: CASSLNPSLNEKLFF
len: 14; d_gene: -; v_gene: TRBV29-1; abundance: -; j_gene: TRBJ2-7; CDR3nt: TGCAGCGCCACCACTCAAGCTGTAGCCTACGAGCAGTACTTC; CDR3aa: CSATTQAVAYEQYF
len: 17; d_gene: TRBD2; v_gene: TRBV4-2; abundance: -; j_gene: TRBJ2-5; CDR3nt: TGTGCCAGCAGCCAAGATCCGCTAGCGGGAGCGGGGGAGACCCAGTACTTC; CDR3aa: CASSQDPLAGAGETQYF
len: 11; d_gene: -; v_gene: TRBV6-1; abundance: once; j_gene: TRBJ2-7; CDR3nt: TGTGCCACGAAGACAGACTACGAGCAGTACTTC; CDR3aa: CATKTDYEQYF
len: 12; d_gene: -; v_gene: TRBV19; abundance: -; j_gene: TRBJ1-1; CDR3nt: TGTGCCAGTTCTCCAACATTCACTGAAGCTTTCTTT; CDR3aa: CASSPTFTEAFF
len: 13; d_gene: -; v_gene: TRBV2; abundance: -; j_gene: TRBJ2-5; CDR3nt: TGTGCCAGCAGTGAAGCGCCGAGGCAGACCCAGTACTTC; CDR3aa: CASSEAPRQTQYF
len: 18; d_gene: TRBD2; v_gene: TRBV7-2; abundance: -; j_gene: TRBJ2-7; CDR3nt: TGTGCCAGCAGCTTGGGGACTAGCGGGAGGACCCTCTCCTACGAGCAGTACTTC; CDR3aa: CASSLGTSGRTLSYEQYF